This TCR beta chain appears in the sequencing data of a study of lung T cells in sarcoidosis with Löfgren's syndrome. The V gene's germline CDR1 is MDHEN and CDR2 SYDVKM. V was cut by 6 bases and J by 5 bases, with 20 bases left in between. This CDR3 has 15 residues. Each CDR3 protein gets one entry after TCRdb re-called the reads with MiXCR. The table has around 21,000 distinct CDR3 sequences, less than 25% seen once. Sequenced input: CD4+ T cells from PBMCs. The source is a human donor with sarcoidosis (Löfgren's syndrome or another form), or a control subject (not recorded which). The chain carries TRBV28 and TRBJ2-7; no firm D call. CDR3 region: CASSRLRTSYNEQYF. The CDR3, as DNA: TGTGCCAGCAGCCGCCTGCGGACCTCCTACAACGAGCAGTACTTC.